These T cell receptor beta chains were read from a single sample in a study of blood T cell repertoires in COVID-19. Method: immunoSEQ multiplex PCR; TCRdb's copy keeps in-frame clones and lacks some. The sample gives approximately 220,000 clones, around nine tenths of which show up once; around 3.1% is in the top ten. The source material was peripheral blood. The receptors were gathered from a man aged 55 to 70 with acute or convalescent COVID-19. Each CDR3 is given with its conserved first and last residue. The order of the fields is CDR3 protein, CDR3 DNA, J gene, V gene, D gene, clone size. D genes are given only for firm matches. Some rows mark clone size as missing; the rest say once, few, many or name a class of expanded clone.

CASKQQGDNEQFF	TGCGCCAGCAAACAACAGGGGGACAATGAGCAGTTCTTC	TRBJ2-1	TRBV10-1	TRBD1	NA
CASSLVLVRRSRTGELFF	TGTGCCAGCAGCTTAGTATTGGTCCGGAGGAGTAGGACCGGGGAGCTGTTTTTT	TRBJ2-2	TRBV7-2	NA	NA
CASSLVLSEAFF	TGTGCCAGCAGCTTAGTCCTGAGTGAAGCTTTCTTT	TRBJ1-1	TRBV11-2	NA	NA
CASSPRGGLPQHF	TGCGCCAGCTCCCCCAGGGGTGGGCTGCCCCAGCATTTT	TRBJ1-5	TRBV5-1	NA	NA
CASSFSGRWRTGELFF	TGTGCCAGCAGTTTTTCCGGGAGATGGCGTACCGGGGAGCTGTTTTTT	TRBJ2-2	TRBV28	NA	NA
CASSPGVADNTIYF	TGTGCCAGCAGCCCGGGGGTGGCAGACAACACCATATATTTT	TRBJ1-3	TRBV7-9	NA	few
CASSSKQGLANEKLFF	TGTGCCAGCAGCTCTAAACAGGGGCTAGCTAATGAAAAACTGTTTTTT	TRBJ1-4	TRBV5-4	TRBD1	NA
CASNPGQGLSGGHLRNTIYF	TGTGCCAGTAACCCGGGACAGGGCCTCTCTGGAGGGCATCTCCGAAACACCATATATTTT	TRBJ1-3	TRBV19	TRBD1	NA
CASSRPSGGSDEQFF	TGTGCCAGCAGCCGTCCTAGCGGGGGGAGCGATGAGCAGTTCTTC	TRBJ2-1	TRBV4-2	TRBD2	NA
CASSYIGDRSEQYF	TGTGCCAGCAGTTATATCGGGGACAGAAGCGAGCAGTACTTC	TRBJ2-7	TRBV27	TRBD1	NA
CASSHPGRTGTAYEQYF	TGTGCCAGCAGCCATCCTGGCCGGACAGGGACGGCCTACGAGCAGTACTTC	TRBJ2-7	TRBV3-1/TRBV3-2	TRBD1	NA
CASSVGGVNTGELFF	TGTGCCAGCAGCGTAGGAGGCGTAAACACCGGGGAGCTGTTTTTT	TRBJ2-2	TRBV9	NA	few
CASRHSVRARGRTGNTIYF	TGTGCCAGCAGGCACTCGGTGCGAGCGAGGGGGCGTACCGGAAACACCATATATTTT	TRBJ1-3	TRBV28	TRBD1	NA
CASSPSGTGYQETQYF	TGTGCCAGCAGCCCCTCCGGGACAGGGTACCAAGAGACCCAGTACTTC	TRBJ2-5	TRBV7-9	TRBD1	NA
CASAPPGETYEQYF	TGTGCCAGCGCCCCTCCCGGGGAAACCTACGAGCAGTACTTC	TRBJ2-7	TRBV28	NA	NA
CASSLDPQGETQYF	TGTGCCAGCAGTTTAGACCCGCAGGGGGAGACCCAGTACTTC	TRBJ2-5	TRBV28	NA	NA
CASSYVQGARTQYF	TGTGCCAGCAGTTACGTACAGGGGGCGAGGACCCAGTACTTC	TRBJ2-5	TRBV6-5	TRBD1	NA
CASIPPGTGGYNEQFF	TGTGCCAGCATCCCCCCCGGGACAGGGGGCTACAATGAGCAGTTCTTC	TRBJ2-1	TRBV5-6	TRBD1	once
CASSPGWNTEAFF	TGTGCCAGCAGTCCAGGATGGAACACTGAAGCTTTCTTT	TRBJ1-1	TRBV25-1	NA	few
CASSFRVIAPDTQYF	TGTGCCAGCAGCTTCCGGGTTATAGCCCCAGATACGCAGTATTTT	TRBJ2-3	TRBV5-8	NA	NA
CASSTLGGGASETQYF	TGTGCCAGCAGCACCCTAGGCGGGGGGGCTTCGGAGACCCAGTACTTC	TRBJ2-5	TRBV13	TRBD2	NA
CASEEGGARETQYF	TGTGCCAGCGAAGAAGGGGGCGCGAGGGAGACCCAGTACTTC	TRBJ2-5	TRBV6-5	TRBD1	NA
CASSLDRAIGNQPQHF	TGTGCCAGCTCACTCGACAGGGCGATCGGCAATCAGCCCCAGCATTTT	TRBJ1-5	TRBV18	TRBD1	NA
CASSSNRGSVDEQFF	TGTGCCAGCAGTTCGAACAGGGGTTCGGTAGATGAGCAGTTCTTC	TRBJ2-1	TRBV6-2/TRBV6-3	TRBD1	NA
CASSLDSGSGNTIYF	TGTGCCAGCAGCTTAGATTCAGGGTCAGGAAACACCATATATTTT	TRBJ1-3	TRBV7-8	NA	NA
CASSDHRDRGLSLNTEAFF	TGCGCCAGCAGTGACCACCGGGACAGGGGGCTCTCATTGAACACTGAAGCTTTCTTT	TRBJ1-1	TRBV10-2	TRBD1	NA
CASSKRDRVGEQYF	TGTGCCAGCAGCAAACGGGACAGGGTGGGCGAGCAGTACTTC	TRBJ2-7	TRBV9	TRBD1	NA
CASSTSGTSNTEAFF	TGTGCCAGCAGCACAAGCGGGACATCGAACACTGAAGCTTTCTTT	TRBJ1-1	TRBV9	NA	NA
CASSQPGLDSGNTIYF	TGTGCCAGCAGCCAACCAGGACTGGACTCTGGAAACACCATATATTTT	TRBJ1-3	TRBV4-2	NA	NA
CATSLTGGTGELFF	TGTGCCACCTCATTGACAGGGGGCACCGGGGAGCTGTTTTTT	TRBJ2-2	TRBV13	TRBD1	NA
CSASSTGVVAYEQYF	TGCAGTGCTAGTTCGACAGGGGTTGTTGCCTACGAGCAGTACTTC	TRBJ2-7	TRBV20-1	TRBD1	NA
CASSVWADNQPQHF	TGTGCCAGCAGCGTGTGGGCCGACAATCAGCCCCAGCATTTT	TRBJ1-5	TRBV9	NA	NA
CASSFRWGQSYEQYF	TGTGCCAGCAGTTTTAGGTGGGGACAGTCCTACGAGCAGTACTTC	TRBJ2-7	TRBV27	TRBD1	NA
CASSLVDRTTNYGYTF	TGTGCCAGCAGCTTAGTCGACCGGACAACCAACTATGGCTACACCTTC	TRBJ1-2	TRBV5-6	NA	NA
CASSRDSYEQYF	TGCGCCAGCAGCCGGGACTCCTACGAGCAGTACTTC	TRBJ2-7	TRBV10-1	NA	NA
CASSSNDRASNQPQHF	TGTGCCAGCAGCTCTAACGACAGGGCTAGCAATCAGCCCCAGCATTTT	TRBJ1-5	TRBV7-9	TRBD1	NA
CASSKKRVSDYEQYF	TGTGCCAGCAGTAAGAAGAGGGTTTCTGACTACGAGCAGTACTTC	TRBJ2-7	TRBV27	NA	NA
CASSLSGGARNEQFF	TGTGCCAGCAGTCTTAGCGGGGGGGCGAGAAATGAGCAGTTCTTC	TRBJ2-1	TRBV7-2	TRBD2	many